These T cell receptor beta chains were read from a single sample in a study of blood T cell repertoires in COVID-19. Clones were sequenced by immunoSEQ multiplex PCR, and TCRdb holds only the in-frame ones, with some missing. Of about 210,000 clones in the sample, about 83% are singletons; the top ten hold 2% to 3%. Sequencing was done on a sample of peripheral blood. The receptors derive from a woman in her 40s with active or convalescent COVID-19. CDR3s include the opening cysteine and the closing phenylalanine or tryptophan. Fields, in order: J gene, V gene, clone size, D gene, CDR3 DNA, CDR3 protein. A D gene is named only where the DNA matches it firmly. Where a row states a size, it is once, few, many or the class of an expanded clone; other rows omit it.

TRBJ1-6 | TRBV27 | - | TRBD1 | TGTGCCAGCAGTTGGGGGAACACAGGGGGTTCACCCCTCCACTTT | CASSWGNTGGSPLHF
TRBJ2-2 | TRBV7-3 | - | TRBD1 | TGTGCCAGCAGCCCGTGGACAGGGTCGGGCACCGGGGAGCTGTTTTTT | CASSPWTGSGTGELFF
TRBJ2-1 | TRBV3-1/TRBV3-2 | - | TRBD2 | TGTGCCAGCAGCCCCTCCGTAGCGGGAGGTTACAATGAGCAGTTCTTC | CASSPSVAGGYNEQFF
TRBJ1-1 | TRBV4-2 | - | - | TGTGCCAGCAGCCAAGCAGGGATCACTGAAGCTTTCTTT | CASSQAGITEAFF
TRBJ1-2 | TRBV7-2 | - | - | TGTGCCAGCAGTACGACAGCCTCTAACTATGGCTACACCTTC | CASSTTASNYGYTF
TRBJ2-7 | TRBV7-8 | - | - | TGTGCCAGCAGCTTAGGGGGAGCACACCAGTACTTC | CASSLGGAHQYF
TRBJ2-2 | TRBV6-5 | - | TRBD1 | TGTGCCAGCACTCGGGACAGGGCAAACACCGGGGAGCTGTTTTTT | CASTRDRANTGELFF
TRBJ1-5 | TRBV19 | - | - | TGTGCCAGTAAAGAAGCCGGGGTTCAGCCCCAGCATTTT | CASKEAGVQPQHF
TRBJ2-3 | TRBV4-2 | - | - | TGTGCCAGCAGCCGAAGAGAGAGTTACACAGATACGCAGTATTTT | CASSRRESYTDTQYF
TRBJ1-1 | TRBV30 | few | TRBD1 | TGTGCCTGGAGTCGTACGACAGGGAGTCCCACTGAAGCTTTCTTT | CAWSRTTGSPTEAFF
TRBJ2-1 | TRBV3-1/TRBV3-2 | - | TRBD1 | TGTGCCAGCAGCCAGACAAAGGCAGGGGGTAACAATGAGCAGTTCTTC | CASSQTKAGGNNEQFF
TRBJ1-1 | TRBV7-9 | - | - | TGTGCCAGCATCCCGAACAGAAACACTGAAGCTTTCTTT | CASIPNRNTEAFF
TRBJ1-5 | TRBV4-1 | once | - | TGCGCCAGCAGCCAAATGTTTTCCTTACCCCCGCCCCGGGGAAGGGAGGGGTCCCAGCATTTT | CASSQMFSLPPPRGREGSQHF
TRBJ1-2 | TRBV11-3 | - | - | TGTGCCAGCAGCTTAGCAATGGGCATGAGGGGGTCCCACTATGGCTACACCTTC | CASSLAMGMRGSHYGYTF
TRBJ1-2 | TRBV7-8 | - | - | TGTGCCAGCAGCTTAGTGGCAGAAGATGGCTACACCTTC | CASSLVAEDGYTF
TRBJ2-5 | TRBV5-1 | - | TRBD2 | TGCGCCAGCAGCCCGGGAGGCGGGAAAGAGACCCAGTACTTC | CASSPGGGKETQYF
TRBJ1-4 | TRBV30 | - | TRBD1 | TGTGCCTGGAGTGCTTTGGACAGGGCGAGGGAAAAACTGTTTTTT | CAWSALDRAREKLFF
TRBJ1-5 | TRBV15 | - | - | TGTGCCACCAGCAGAGATGGGGGCGGTCAGCCCCAGCATTTT | CATSRDGGGQPQHF
TRBJ2-5 | TRBV2 | few | TRBD1 | TGTGCCAGCAGTGGCTTGGCAGGGGGCATCGGAGAGACCCAGTACTTC | CASSGLAGGIGETQYF
TRBJ1-1 | TRBV7-9 | - | TRBD1 | TGTGCCAGCAGGATTACAGGGGTGAACACTGAAGCTTTCTTT | CASRITGVNTEAFF
TRBJ1-1 | TRBV28 | many | - | TGTGCCAGCAGTCCCGCAGTTCTTTCGGAGACTTTCTTT | CASSPAVLSETFF
TRBJ1-6 | TRBV20-1 | - | - | TGCAGTGCTTCCTTGGCTCTAGGCCTCCACTTT | CSASLALGLHF
TRBJ1-2 | TRBV6-1 | few | - | TGTGCCAGCAGTGAAGTGGGGAGTTATGGCTACACCTTC | CASSEVGSYGYTF
TRBJ2-7 | TRBV14 | few | - | TGTGCCAGCAGCCAAGCCGAGGGCTTCTCCTACGAGCAGTACTTC | CASSQAEGFSYEQYF
TRBJ2-7 | TRBV4-2 | - | - | TGTGCCAGCAGCCAAGACGACCGGGATGGCTCCTACGAGCAGTACTTC | CASSQDDRDGSYEQYF
TRBJ1-1 | TRBV25-1 | - | TRBD1 | TGTGCCAGCAGTGAAACCCGGACAGGGCGGGGGAACACTGAAGCTTTCTTT | CASSETRTGRGNTEAFF
TRBJ1-2 | TRBV6-2/TRBV6-3 | - | - | TGTGCCAGCAGTTACCTTAACTATGGCTACACCTTC | CASSYLNYGYTF
TRBJ1-1 | TRBV14 | - | - | TGTGCCAGCAGCCATGGGGGGTTTGAAGCTTTCTTT | CASSHGGFEAFF
TRBJ2-1 | TRBV6-6 | - | - | TGTGCCAGCAGTTACTTGGGCTATGAGCAGTTCTTC | CASSYLGYEQFF
TRBJ1-5 | TRBV5-1 | once | - | TGCGCCAGCAGCCCCCGGTCTGGGGCAGGGAGCAATCAGCCCCAGCATTTT | CASSPRSGAGSNQPQHF
TRBJ2-2 | TRBV6-6 | - | TRBD1 | TGTGCCAGCAGTTACTCCCCACAGGGGGCGGCCGGGGAGCTGTTTTTT | CASSYSPQGAAGELFF
TRBJ2-5 | TRBV9 | - | - | TGTGCCAGCAGCCCCCCGGGATCCGGAGGGAGGGAGACCCAGTACTTC | CASSPPGSGGRETQYF
TRBJ1-2 | TRBV27 | - | TRBD1 | TGTGCCAGCAGTATCCTAGGCCCGACAGGGGGCAAGGATGGCTACACCTTC | CASSILGPTGGKDGYTF
TRBJ2-2 | TRBV5-1 | few | TRBD2 | TGCGCCAGCAGTACGGCGCTAGCGGGAGGGGCCGGGGAGCTGTTTTTT | CASSTALAGGAGELFF
TRBJ1-2 | TRBV5-1 | - | TRBD1 | TGCGCCAGCAGGATCGGGACAGATAACTATGGCTACACCTTC | CASRIGTDNYGYTF
TRBJ1-1 | TRBV19 | - | - | TGTGCCAGTAGTAGCGGACTGTATTTGCCGATGAACACTGAAGCTTTCTTT | CASSSGLYLPMNTEAFF
TRBJ2-7 | TRBV5-1 | - | TRBD1 | TGCGCCAGCAGCTTCCTCTCCGGAAAGACAGGGAATTCCTACGAGCAGTACTTC | CASSFLSGKTGNSYEQYF
TRBJ2-7 | TRBV5-1 | - | - | TGCGCCAGCTCCCGGGACACGTCCTACGAGCAGTACTTC | CASSRDTSYEQYF
TRBJ2-1 | TRBV6-5 | - | TRBD2 | TGTGCCAGCAGGAGAGCGGGAGTTGACTACAATGAGCAGTTCTTC | CASRRAGVDYNEQFF
TRBJ2-1 | TRBV4-2 | - | TRBD2 | TGTGCCAGCAGCCAAGAAGCGGGGGGCGGAAGGGGAGAGCAGTTCTTC | CASSQEAGGGRGEQFF
TRBJ1-1 | TRBV10-3 | - | TRBD1 | TGTGCCATCAGTCGGAGGGACAGGGAGTCATCGAACACTGAAGCTTTCTTT | CAISRRDRESSNTEAFF